This section outlines one TCR beta chain sequence together with its context. Its antigen is unknown. Within one base of it there is no much larger clone, and no base qualities were kept. The data derive from a study of blood T cell repertoires in COVID-19 (TCRdb year 2020). Regarding the complete study: Samples from collaborators originated in the United States, Italy and Spain and spanned both the acute and convalescent phases of COVID-19. The prospective study material was composed of cDNA or gDNA derived from T cells, B-cell-depleted T cells, or PBMCs. The dataset comprised deeply sampled blood TCRbeta repertoires from subjects exposed to, actively infected with, or recovered from COVID-19. The repertoires were released in a freely available public database intended as a resource for research on the immune response to SARS-CoV-2. The samples were drawn from two sources: the first 160 participants of the ongoing ImmuneRACE study, and 1,200 or so subjects contributed by 6 global collaborators. The sample metadata nearly always contained a de-identified subject ID, COVID-19 status, age in years and sex. HLA class I and class II types, where available, came from metadata supplied by the sample provider rather than from assay-based typing.

Collaborating institutions collected whole blood in K2EDTA tubes following their own protocols. For TCRbeta analysis, collaborator samples were shipped as frozen whole blood, as isolated PBMCs, or as DNA extracted from either sample type. Broad study findings and their caveats: How much clinical and demographic metadata was included differed by source and by participant, and the metadata was provided uncurated.

CDR1 is given as SGHRS and CDR2 as YFSETQ, both from the germline V gene. The cysteine opens and the phenylalanine closes a CDR3 of 17 amino acids. Only the CDR3 portion is preserved as DNA: 51 bases, with reading frame beginning at the first base. At the junction V is shortened by 1 base and J by 0 bases; bases outside the gene matches: 10. The immunoSEQ Assay, a bias-controlled multiplex PCR, was used to amplify TCRbeta CDR3 regions from genomic DNA. Under the source paper's analysis protocol: The number of nucleated cells in each sample was estimated from the amplification of reference gene primers within the assay. To quantify the absolute abundance of each unique TCRbeta CDR3 rearrangement, sequence reads were collapsed and filtered. For each sample, productive Simpson clonality was calculated as the square root of Simpson's diversity index over productive rearrangements. TCRdb retrieved this table from immuneACCESS and kept in-frame rearrangements only. Not all clones are present; in checked studies, unresolved V genes account for under half, and no reason is known for the remainder. V and J calls and clone size are given by that table; D and trimming were obtained from the DNA. Counted in this sample were 60,000 to 75,000 clones; around nine tenths of them appeared once. The ten biggest clones cover around 1.3% of the sample.

This receptor was obtained from a human donor in a cohort sampled during active COVID-19. Recombination linked TRBV5-1 to TRBJ2-7, with 7 junctional bases fitting TRBD2. Sequencing was carried out using peripheral blood. The CDR3 reads CASSLNPSGTNSYEQYF. Read as DNA, the sequence is TGCGCCAGCAGCTTGAATCCTAGCGGCACCAACTCCTACGAGCAGTACTTC.